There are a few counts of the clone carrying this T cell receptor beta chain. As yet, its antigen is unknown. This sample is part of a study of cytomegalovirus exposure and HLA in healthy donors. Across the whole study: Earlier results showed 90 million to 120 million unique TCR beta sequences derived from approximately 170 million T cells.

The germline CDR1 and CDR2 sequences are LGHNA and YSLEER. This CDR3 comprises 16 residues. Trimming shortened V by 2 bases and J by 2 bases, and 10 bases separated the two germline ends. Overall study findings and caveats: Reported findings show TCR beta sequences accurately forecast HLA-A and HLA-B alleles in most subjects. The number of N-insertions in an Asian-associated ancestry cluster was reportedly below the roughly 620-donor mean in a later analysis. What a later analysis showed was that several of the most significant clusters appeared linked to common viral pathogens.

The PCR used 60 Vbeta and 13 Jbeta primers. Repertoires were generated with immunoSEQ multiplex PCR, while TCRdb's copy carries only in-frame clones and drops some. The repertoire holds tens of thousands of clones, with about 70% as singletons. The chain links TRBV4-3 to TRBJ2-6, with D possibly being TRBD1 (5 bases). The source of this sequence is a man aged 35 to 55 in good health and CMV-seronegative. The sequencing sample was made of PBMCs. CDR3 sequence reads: CASSQRQGTGANVLTF. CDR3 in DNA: TGCGCCAGCAGCCAACGTCAGGGAACTGGGGCCAACGTCCTGACTTTC.